This paragraph reports one T cell receptor beta chain. This receptor's antigen is unknown. No qualities accompany the bases; no much larger clone lies one base away. In the paper's terms, the time point label means: baseline before oral tofacitinib. Lesional scalp punch biopsies and peripheral blood were obtained from alopecia areata patients. After PBMCs were isolated by density centrifugation and stained for CD3, CD4 and CD8, a FACSAria was used to sort CD4+ and CD8+ T cells. These data originate in a study of CD8+ T cells in alopecia areata listed by TCRdb under 2018. General notes on the study: The treated patients, all with moderate-to-severe alopecia areata, were enrolled in an open-label pilot trial of oral tofacitinib given at 5 to 10 mg twice daily. Human TCRbeta sequencing covered scalp tissue and sorted CD4+ and CD8+ peripheral blood T cells from patchy and totalis/universalis alopecia areata patients and healthy controls. Clonality in the scalp was compared among normal scalp (n=4), patchy alopecia areata scalp (n=8), and alopecia totalis/universalis scalp (n=8). TCRbeta CDR3 regions were amplified by immunoSEQ multiplex PCR with 35 Vbeta forward and 13 Jbeta reverse primers. Biopsies were taken from tofacitinib-treated patients at baseline and at 4 and 24 weeks of treatment, and a later scalp biopsy was taken in several of the tofacitinib-treated patients. In both human patients and the C3H/HeJ mouse model, the study applied high-throughput TCRbeta sequencing to look at T cell clonal expansion in alopecia areata. RNA came from the PAXgene miRNA kit for fixed scalp, the miRNeasy kit for PBMCs, and the RNeasy kit for mouse skin. Patients stayed on tofacitinib for 6 to 18 months and then had 6 months of follow-up off drug so that delayed response and recurrence could be assessed. Broad study findings and their caveats: Compared with mice, TCR sequences shared between patients were less clear, possibly partly because of HLA diversity across the patient population. Resident alphabeta T cells in normal human skin are also sequenced, complicating scalp TCR repertoire analysis, unlike mouse skin dominated by gammadelta T cells. Higher clonality and more expanded CD8+ clones were observed in lesional scalp than in normal scalp, particularly in alopecia totalis/universalis, a finding suggestive of antigenic drive.

Measured from the cysteine to the phenylalanine, the CDR3 is 13 residues long. Only the CDR3 DNA stays, 39 bases, in frame from base 1. CDR1 and CDR2 are drawn from the germline V gene: SGHDN, FVKESK. Trimming takes 6 bases from V and 6 bases from J, and the germline ends sit 14 bases apart. Library generation was performed with the immunoSEQ multiplex PCR assay. For TCR sequencing, RNA was extracted from every sample and reverse transcribed into cDNA to serve as template. First-strand cDNA was synthesized with SuperScript III using a 2:1 mix of oligo-dT and random hexamers. A synthetic immune receptor repertoire was used to gauge amplification bias, and whatever bias remained was removed computationally. From the authors' description of their analysis: Raw reads were preprocessed for error removal, and CDR3 was defined according to IMGT conventions as running from the conserved cysteine to phenylalanine. Clonality was computed by normalizing Shannon entropy by log2 of the number of productive unique TCRs and subtracting the result from 1. Whether scalp clones were CD4 or CD8 was inferred by matching scalp TCRbeta sequences against CD4 and CD8 repertoires sorted from blood. As stored in TCRdb, this immuneACCESS dataset retains in-frame rearrangements with V and J assigned. A fraction of the clones does not appear; measured against another copy, unresolved V genes explain less than half of the discrepancy, and the remainder lacks a known reason. D and trimming come from the DNA, and the V and J calls and clone size come from that table. The sample data list 130,000 to 150,000 clones, and around 49% of these were observed just once. Jointly, the top ten make up 0.8% to 1% of the sample.

This sequence originates from a human donor with alopecia areata. The rearrangement joined TRBV14 to TRBJ1-2, with the identity of the D gene unclear. The sequencing used CD4+ T cells sorted from blood, collected at week 0. The CDR3 reads CASRRGLLDGYTF. The nucleotide sequence is given as TGTGCCAGCAGACGAGGGCTACTTGATGGCTACACCTTC.